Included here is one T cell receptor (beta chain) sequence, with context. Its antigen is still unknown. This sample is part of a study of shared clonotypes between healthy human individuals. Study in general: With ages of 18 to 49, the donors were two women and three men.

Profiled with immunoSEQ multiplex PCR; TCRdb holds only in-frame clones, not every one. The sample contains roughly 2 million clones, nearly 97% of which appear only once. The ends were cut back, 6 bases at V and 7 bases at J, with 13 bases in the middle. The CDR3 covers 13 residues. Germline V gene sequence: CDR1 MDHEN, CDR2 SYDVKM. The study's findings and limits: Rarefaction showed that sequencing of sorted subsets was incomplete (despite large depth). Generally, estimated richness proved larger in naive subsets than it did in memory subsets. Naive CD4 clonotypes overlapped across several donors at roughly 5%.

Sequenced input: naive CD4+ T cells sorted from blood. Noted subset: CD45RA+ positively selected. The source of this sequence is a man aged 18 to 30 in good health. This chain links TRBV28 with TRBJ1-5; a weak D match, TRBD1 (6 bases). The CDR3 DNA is TGTGCCAGCAGGTGGGGGGGCTGGCAGCCCCAGCATTTT. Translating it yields CASRWGGWQPQHF.